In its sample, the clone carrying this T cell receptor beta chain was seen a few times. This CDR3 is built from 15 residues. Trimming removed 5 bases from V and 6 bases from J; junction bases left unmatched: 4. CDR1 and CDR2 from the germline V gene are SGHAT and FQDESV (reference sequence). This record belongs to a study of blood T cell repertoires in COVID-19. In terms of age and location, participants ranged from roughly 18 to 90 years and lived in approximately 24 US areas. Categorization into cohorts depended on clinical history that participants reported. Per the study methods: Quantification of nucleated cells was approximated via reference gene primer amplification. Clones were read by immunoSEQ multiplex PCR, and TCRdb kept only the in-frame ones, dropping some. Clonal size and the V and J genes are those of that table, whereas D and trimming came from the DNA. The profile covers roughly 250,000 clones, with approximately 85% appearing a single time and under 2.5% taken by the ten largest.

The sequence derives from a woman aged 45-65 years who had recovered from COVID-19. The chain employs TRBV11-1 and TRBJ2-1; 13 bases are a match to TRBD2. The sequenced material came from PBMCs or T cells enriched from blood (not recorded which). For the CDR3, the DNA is TGTGCCAGCAGCGTAGGGACTAGCGGGATCAATGAGCAGTTCTTC. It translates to CASSVGTSGINEQFF.